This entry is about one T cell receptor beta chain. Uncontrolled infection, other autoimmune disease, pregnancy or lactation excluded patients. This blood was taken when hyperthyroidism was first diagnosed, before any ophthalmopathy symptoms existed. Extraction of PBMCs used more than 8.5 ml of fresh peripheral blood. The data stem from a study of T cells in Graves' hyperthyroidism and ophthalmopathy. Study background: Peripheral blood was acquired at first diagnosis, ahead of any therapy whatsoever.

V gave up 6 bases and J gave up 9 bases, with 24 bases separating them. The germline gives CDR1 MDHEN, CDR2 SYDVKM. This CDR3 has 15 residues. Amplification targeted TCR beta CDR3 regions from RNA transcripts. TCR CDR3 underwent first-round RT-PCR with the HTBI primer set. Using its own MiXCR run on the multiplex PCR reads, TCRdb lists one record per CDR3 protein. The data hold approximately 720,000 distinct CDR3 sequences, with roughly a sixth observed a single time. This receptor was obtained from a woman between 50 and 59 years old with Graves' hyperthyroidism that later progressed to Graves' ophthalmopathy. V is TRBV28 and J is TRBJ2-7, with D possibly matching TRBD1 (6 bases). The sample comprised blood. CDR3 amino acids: CASSPAGQLGLMQYF. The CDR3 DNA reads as TGTGCCAGCAGCCCCGCCGGACAGCTGGGCCTAATGCAGTACTTC.